This entry lists 30 T cell receptor beta chains sequenced from one sample in a study of blood T cell repertoires in COVID-19. Profiled with immunoSEQ multiplex PCR; TCRdb holds only in-frame clones, not every one. The sample lists roughly 180,000 clones, around 82% occurring once. Sequenced sample: peripheral blood. The origin of the receptors is a man between 60 and 75 years old who had recovered from COVID-19.

For the CDR3, the DNA is TGTGCCAGCAGCTTCGGTGAGACCCAGTACTTC. Its translation: CASSFGETQYF. The chain is built from TRBV13 and TRBJ2-5; D call uncertain. The CDR3 extends over 11 amino acids. V dropped 3 bases and J dropped 5 bases, with 4 bases sitting between them. Germline V gene lookup returns CDR1 PRHDT and CDR2 FYEKMQ (reference sequence).

V usage is TRBV5-4 and J usage is TRBJ2-1; TRBD1 matches at 10 bases. The germline V gene has CDR1 SGHNT and CDR2 YYREEE (reference sequence). With 4 bases clipped from V and 10 bases from J, the junction kept 8 bases outside the gene matches. The CDR3 totals 14 residues. The CDR3 nucleotides read TGTGCCAGCAGCCCTGACAGGGGGCGCGGGGAGCAGTTCTTC. Amino acids: CASSPDRGRGEQFF. Full variable domain (outside the CDR3, taken from reference TRBV5-4 and TRBJ2-1): ETGVTQSPTHLIKTRGQQVTLRCSSQSGHNTVSWYQQALGQGPQFIFQYYREEENGRGNFPPRFSGLQFPNYSSELNVNALELDDSALYLCASSPDRGRGEQFFGPGTRLTVL.

The chain employs TRBV5-4 and TRBJ2-5, with TRBD1 as a possible D gene (6 bases). The CDR3 sequence is 15 residues long. The V gene lost 4 bases and the J gene lost 1 base, with 14 bases spanning the gap. Germline V lookup: CDR1 SGHNT, CDR2 YYREEE (reference sequence). Here the CDR3 DNA reads TGTGCCAGCAGCACCACTAGGGGGATCCAAGAGACCCAGTACTTC. It is translated as CASSTTRGIQETQYF.

This CDR3 reads CASGGQGYEQYF. The CDR3 region has the DNA TGTGCCAGCGGGGGACAGGGCTACGAGCAGTACTTC. This sequence joins TRBV27 and TRBJ2-7; 9 nucleotides agree with TRBD1. The trim removed 8 bases at V and 3 bases at J, leaving 2 bases unmatched. This CDR3 has 12 residues. CDR1 is MNHEY and CDR2 is SMNVEV in the germline V gene (reference sequence).

The gene calls are TRBV28 and TRBJ1-5, with TRBD1 identical over 8 bases. V was clipped by 2 bases and J by 6 bases; unmatched bases: 6. Germline CDR1 is MDHEN and CDR2 is SYDVKM. The CDR3 is made up of 15 amino acids. Written as DNA, the CDR3 is TGTGCCAGCAGTTTAGGACAGGGTTTTCGTCAGCCCCAGCATTTT. Its translation: CASSLGQGFRQPQHF.

The chain is built from TRBV7-9 and TRBJ1-3; D may be TRBD1 (6 bases). Germline assignment: CDR1 SEHNR and CDR2 FQNEAQ (reference sequence). The germline V and J ends were trimmed by 5 bases and 3 bases, with 17 bases remaining between them. The CDR3 is made up of 16 amino acids. Here the CDR3 DNA reads TGTGCCAGCAGCGTAACACAGGGAGTTGATGGAAACACCATATATTTT. It translates to CASSVTQGVDGNTIYF. Using reference TRBV7-9 and TRBJ1-3 for the parts outside the CDR3, the full variable domain is DTGVSQNPRHKITKRGQNVTFRCDPISEHNRLYWYRQTLGQGPEFLTYFQNEAQLEKSRLLSDRFSAERPKGSFSTLEIQRTEQGDSAMYLCASSVTQGVDGNTIYFGEGSWLTVV.

The chain uses TRBV11-2 and TRBJ1-2; D unresolved. Trimming removed 3 bases from V and 3 bases from J, with 5 bases in between. The CDR3 covers 12 residues. Germline CDR1 SGHAT, CDR2 FQNNGV. In DNA form, the CDR3 reads TGTGCCAGCAGCTTTACAGACTATGGCTACACCTTC. Translation gives CASSFTDYGYTF.

V gene TRBV6-4 combines with J gene TRBJ1-1; D uncertain. Germline V gene sequence: CDR1 MRHNA, CDR2 SNTAGT. The CDR3 runs to 13 residues. V was shortened by 6 bases and J by 4 bases, with 12 bases between the two germline ends. CDR3 protein: CASRRGPGTEAFF. DNA of the CDR3: TGTGCCAGCAGGAGAGGGCCGGGCACTGAAGCTTTCTTT.

This clone came up a few times. The chain combines TRBV3-1 (or the pseudogene TRBV3-2) with TRBJ1-5; no clear D. The V gene's germline CDR1 is LGHDT and CDR2 YNNKEL (reference sequence). The V and J ends lost 1 base and 7 bases respectively, with 5 bases between them. The CDR3 consists of 12 residues. The DNA of the CDR3 is TGTGCCAGCAGCCAAGCAGAACAGCCCCAGCATTTT. Translated: CASSQAEQPQHF.

The genes are TRBV24-1 and TRBJ1-3; a possible D gene is TRBD1 (6 bases). CDR1 KGHDR and CDR2 SFDVKD come from the germline V gene. Trimming left V 3 bases short and J 0 bases short, with 11 bases between. This CDR3 is 16 amino acids long. This CDR3 is CATSDPDRPSGNTIYF. Here the CDR3 DNA reads TGTGCCACCAGTGATCCAGACAGGCCCTCTGGAAACACCATATATTTT.

The rearrangement links TRBV3-1 (or the pseudogene TRBV3-2) to TRBJ2-7; D is uncertain. The CDR3 has 14 amino acids. Germline V gene sequence: CDR1 LGHDT, CDR2 YNNKEL (reference sequence). V gave up 0 bases and J gave up 2 bases, with 8 bases separating them. The CDR3 DNA follows: TGTGCCAGCAGCCAAGATCTAGTCCCCTACGAGCAGTACTTC. It translates to CASSQDLVPYEQYF.

The chain is built from TRBV7-9 and TRBJ2-7; D not certain. V was pared by 4 bases and J by 6 bases, with 10 bases between. Germline V gene data show CDR1 as SEHNR and CDR2 as FQNEAQ (reference sequence). The CDR3 runs to 12 residues. CDR3 sequence: CASSYGQTEQYF. The CDR3 DNA reads as TGTGCCAGCAGCTATGGGCAGACCGAGCAGTACTTC.

This rearrangement joins TRBV24-1 to TRBJ2-3; TRBD2 might be the D (6 bases). Germline loops: CDR1 KGHDR, CDR2 SFDVKD. The CDR3 is 13 amino acids. V lost 2 bases and J 6 bases, leaving 8 bases between the germline ends. The DNA of the CDR3 is TGTGCCACCAGTGATTGGAGGGTGGATACGCAGTATTTT. Translating gives CATSDWRVDTQYF.

V and J are TRBV6-5 and TRBJ2-1, with 8 positions matching TRBD1. This CDR3 spans 13 amino acids. The V and J ends lost 5 bases and 6 bases, in that order; junction bases with no gene match: 3. The germline V gene has CDR1 MNHEY and CDR2 SVGAGI. In DNA, the CDR3 is TGTGCCAGCAGTCGACAGGGGACCAATGAGCAGTTCTTC. Its protein product is CASSRQGTNEQFF.

V and J are TRBV28 and TRBJ1-1; D unresolved. Germline V gene data show CDR1 as MDHEN and CDR2 as SYDVKM. V was trimmed by 7 bases and J by 4 bases, leaving 7 bases between them. The CDR3 has 11 amino acids. The CDR3 nucleotides read TGTGCCAGCATGAGAGTCACTGAAGCTTTCTTT. It codes for CASMRVTEAFF.

This clone was counted a few times. The rearrangement joins TRBV7-9 to TRBJ1-1, with 9 bases identical to TRBD1. Germline CDR1 reads SEHNR; CDR2 reads FQNEAQ (reference sequence). The CDR3 runs 16 residues. V trimming: 6 bases; J trimming: 4 bases; junction bases outside the gene matches: 12. In DNA form, the CDR3 reads TGTGCCAGCAGTACAAACAGGGGGCTAGATGTCACTGAAGCTTTCTTT. It specifies CASSTNRGLDVTEAFF.

This clone has more than one count but fewer than ten. J is TRBJ1-2 and V is TRBV3-1 (or the pseudogene TRBV3-2), with D maybe TRBD1 (5 bases). Trimming took 0 bases from V and 10 from J, leaving 15 bases between them. The germline gives CDR1 LGHDT, CDR2 YNNKEL (reference sequence). The CDR3 runs to 14 residues. The CDR3, as DNA: TGTGCCAGCAGCCAAGAAGGCGGGACCTCAACCTACACCTTC. Protein sequence: CASSQEGGTSTYTF.

The V gene is TRBV6-5, the J gene TRBJ1-2, with 7 bases aligning to TRBD1. This CDR3 has 13 amino acids. Germline assignment: CDR1 MNHEY and CDR2 SVGAGI. Losses at the gene ends were 7 bases for V and 5 bases for J; bases not matched to a gene: 7. The CDR3 loop is CASTQTGRYGYTF. The CDR3 DNA reads TGTGCCAGCACCCAGACAGGGCGGTATGGCTACACCTTC.

In its sample, this clone was seen once. This chain joins TRBV5-8 and TRBJ1-1, with a possible D match to TRBD1 (6 bases). Germline loops: CDR1 SGHTS, CDR2 YDEGEE. This CDR3 comprises 14 residues. The V and J ends lost 2 bases and 4 bases respectively, with 12 bases between them. The CDR3 loop reads CASSFEAGVTEAFF. The CDR3 DNA reads TGTGCCAGCAGCTTTGAGGCAGGGGTCACTGAAGCTTTCTTT.

The chain is built from TRBV2 and TRBJ2-7, with 8 positions matching TRBD1. The CDR3 totals 14 residues. Trimming took 3 bases from V and 3 from J; bases not matched to a gene: 4. In germline, CDR1 is SNHLY, CDR2 FYNNEI. CDR3 residues: CASSERTGNYEQYF. The CDR3 DNA is TGTGCCAGCAGTGAGCGGACAGGGAACTACGAGCAGTACTTC.

J is TRBJ2-7 and V is TRBV5-4; TRBD1 matches 9 bases. CDR1 and CDR2 from the germline V gene are SGHNT and YYREEE (reference sequence). V shed 4 bases, J shed 2 bases, and the junction held 7 bases outside the gene matches. The CDR3 length is 15 residues. CDR3 amino acids: CASSLGQGNTYEQYF. The CDR3 region has the DNA TGTGCCAGCAGCCTTGGACAGGGGAATACCTACGAGCAGTACTTC. The variable domain in full, with the rest retrieved from reference TRBV5-4 and TRBJ2-7, is ETGVTQSPTHLIKTRGQQVTLRCSSQSGHNTVSWYQQALGQGPQFIFQYYREEENGRGNFPPRFSGLQFPNYSSELNVNALELDDSALYLCASSLGQGNTYEQYFGPGTRLTVT.

The chain has TRBV13 and TRBJ1-1; TRBD1 is a possible D gene (6 bases). From germline, CDR1 is PRHDT and CDR2 FYEKMQ (reference sequence). V was shortened by 3 bases and J by 6 bases, with 14 bases between the two germline ends. The CDR3 runs 14 residues. CDR3: CASSLARQGSEAFF. CDR3 bases: TGTGCCAGCAGCTTGGCCCGGCAGGGGTCTGAAGCTTTCTTT.

The chain joins TRBV12-3 or TRBV12-4 to TRBJ1-2, with D perhaps TRBD1 (6 bases). The CDR3 sequence is 13 residues long. Trimming cost V 1 base and J 8 bases, with 11 bases left between them. The CDR3 bases are TGTGCCAGCAGTTTAGGGCAGGGGCTGGGCTACACCTTC. Its protein is CASSLGQGLGYTF.

The chain joins TRBV24-1 to TRBJ2-7; D unclear. This CDR3 spans 18 amino acids. The V end lost 7 bases, the J end lost 2 bases, and 26 bases lay between the germline ends. In germline, CDR1 is KGHDR, CDR2 SFDVKD. The CDR3 is CATRRSSGRPPRAYEQYF. CDR3 DNA sequence: TGTGCCACCAGACGCTCTAGTGGTCGGCCGCCTAGAGCCTACGAGCAGTACTTC.

This clone was counted a single time. The chain recombines TRBV6-1 with TRBJ2-3; D gene unclear. Germline CDR1 MNHNS, CDR2 SASEGT. The CDR3 is made up of 13 amino acids. Deletions cut 2 bases from V and 6 bases from J, with 9 bases between. CDR3 residues: CASSETLWDTQYF. CDR3 in DNA: TGTGCCAGCAGTGAAACTCTATGGGATACGCAGTATTTT.

The gene calls are TRBV11-2 and TRBJ2-3, with TRBD2 matching 8 bases. V was pared by 2 bases and J by 1 base, with 5 bases of the junction left unmatched. The CDR3 runs 16 residues. The germline CDR1 and CDR2 sequences are SGHAT and FQNNGV. DNA for the CDR3: TGTGCCAGCAGCTTAAGCGGGGGTGCGGGCACAGATACGCAGTATTTT. It encodes CASSLSGGAGTDTQYF.

The chain links TRBV5-4 to TRBJ2-1; the D gene is possibly TRBD1 (6 bases). V lost 0 bases, J lost 7 bases, and 17 bases lay in between. The CDR3 is 16 amino acids. CDR1 SGHNT and CDR2 YYREEE come from the germline V gene (reference sequence). The CDR3 nucleotides are TGTGCCAGCAGCTTGGCGGACAGAGACAGTTTGAATGAGCAGTTCTTC. Protein product: CASSLADRDSLNEQFF.

The chain joins TRBV9 to TRBJ2-3, with 10 bases identical to TRBD1. This CDR3 has 17 amino acids. The V and J ends lost 4 bases and 4 bases, in that order; junction bases with no gene match: 12. Germline lookup yields CDR1 SGDLS and CDR2 YYNGEE. CDR3 amino acids: CASSPLRQGAQADTQYF. The CDR3 coding sequence is TGTGCCAGCAGCCCCTTACGACAGGGGGCCCAGGCAGATACGCAGTATTTT.

The rearrangement uses TRBV7-2 and TRBJ1-6; D not resolved. Germline V lookup: CDR1 SGHTA, CDR2 FQGNSA. The V end was cut by 5 bases, the J end by 0 bases, with 14 bases between. The length of the CDR3 is 17 residues. CDR3 residues: CASSIGRESSYNSPLHF. CDR3 in DNA: TGTGCCAGCAGCATCGGACGGGAGAGCTCCTATAATTCACCCCTCCACTTT.

This chain's CDR3 is CASSSRERNIQYF. The CDR3 region has the DNA TGTGCCAGCAGTTCCCGGGAACGAAACATTCAGTACTTC. The gene calls are TRBV6-1 and TRBJ2-4; D may be TRBD2 (5 bases). V lost 5 bases and J 6 bases, leaving 11 bases between the germline ends. The CDR3 runs 13 residues. Germline assignment: CDR1 MNHNS and CDR2 SASEGT.